Below are 12 T cell receptor beta chains sequenced from a single sample in a study of shared clonotypes between healthy human individuals. TCRdb keeps only in-frame clones here, not all; method: immunoSEQ multiplex PCR. The sample holds 500,000 to 550,000 clones, more than 95% seen once. Sequenced material: naive CD4+ T cells sorted from blood. Subset of the sample: CD45RA+ positively selected. The receptors originated from a woman in her thirties in good health.

The chain is built from TRBV7-2 and TRBJ2-7; D is ambiguous. The ends were cut back, 3 bases at V and 9 bases at J, with 15 bases in the middle. Germline CDR1 reads SGHTA; CDR2 reads FQGNSA. The CDR3 has 13 residues. CDR3 amino acids: CASSFKGSPGQYF. As DNA, the CDR3 is TGTGCCAGCAGCTTTAAGGGTTCCCCTGGGCAGTACTTC. Full variable domain (missing parts from reference TRBV7-2 and TRBJ2-7): GAGVSQSPSNKVTEKGKDVELRCDPISGHTALYWYRQSLGQGLEFLIYFQGNSAPDKSGLPSDRFSAERTGGSVSTLTIQRTQQEDSAVYLCASSFKGSPGQYFGPGTRLTVT.

The CDR3 DNA follows: TGCGCCAGCAGAGGTCTAGCGGGAACCTACGAGCAGTACTTC. Its translation: CASRGLAGTYEQYF. V usage is TRBV10-2 and J usage is TRBJ2-7, with TRBD2 matching over 9 bases. Trimming at V came to 6 bases and at J to 2 bases, leaving 5 bases not matched to a gene. The V gene's germline CDR1 is WSHSY and CDR2 SAAADI. This CDR3 region has 14 residues.

This chain connects TRBV7-8 to TRBJ2-7, with 9 bases aligning to TRBD2. The junction had 6 bases not matched to a gene; V was cut back by 5 bases and J by 1 base. This CDR3 comprises 15 residues. Germline CDR1 reads SGHVS; CDR2 reads FQNEAQ. CDR3 in DNA: TGTGCCAGCAGCCGGCGGGAGGGGGGGTCCTACGAGCAGTACTTC. Protein: CASSRREGGSYEQYF.

The chain uses TRBV29-1 and TRBJ1-2; D not resolved. The CDR3 covers 12 residues. Per germline, CDR1 SQVTM and CDR2 ANQGSEA. With 4 bases removed from V and 6 bases from J, the gap between germline ends came to 12 bases. The chain's CDR3 is CSVVSPRNGYTF. CDR3 sequence (DNA): TGCAGCGTTGTTAGCCCGCGAAATGGCTACACCTTC.

The chain joins TRBV28 to TRBJ2-1; weak D call: TRBD1 (5 bases). Trimming removed 11 bases at V and 5 bases at J, with 16 bases between. CDR1 is MDHEN and CDR2 is SYDVKM in the germline V gene. This CDR3 comprises 13 residues. DNA for the CDR3: TGTGCCGGAAACAGGCCCTCAGACAATGAGCAGTTCTTC. This encodes CAGNRPSDNEQFF.

The chain links TRBV5-6 to TRBJ2-1, with TRBD2 matching 11 bases. This CDR3 contains 12 residues. The germline gives CDR1 SGHDT, CDR2 YYEEEE. The V segment lost 7 bases and the J segment 10 bases; nucleotides outside the gene matches: 4. CDR3 protein: CASGRTSGEQFF. CDR3 sequence (DNA): TGTGCCAGCGGGAGGACTAGCGGGGAGCAGTTCTTC.

The V call is TRBV19, the J call TRBJ1-5; D is uncertain. Trimming removed 4 bases from V and 2 bases from J, with 18 bases in between. Germline CDR1 is LNHDA and CDR2 is SQIVND (reference sequence). The CDR3 loop spans 17 amino acids. The CDR3 is CASSRMSKKRGNQPQHF. The CDR3 bases are TGTGCCAGTAGTAGAATGAGCAAAAAACGGGGCAATCAGCCCCAGCATTTT.

V gene TRBV18 combines with J gene TRBJ2-2; unclear D gene. CDR1 KGHSH and CDR2 LQKENI come from the germline V gene. The CDR3 has 15 residues. The V end was cut by 0 bases, the J end by 6 bases, with 11 bases between. CDR3 sequence: CASSPPVSPSGELFF. The CDR3 DNA reads as TGTGCCAGCTCACCACCTGTTAGCCCGTCCGGGGAGCTGTTTTTT.

The chain combines TRBV6-1 with TRBJ2-7; D unclear. The CDR3 extends over 15 amino acids. Between the trimmed V and J ends, which lost 2 bases and 6 bases, there was a span of 17 bases. From germline, CDR1 is MNHNS and CDR2 SASEGT. CDR3 sequence (DNA): TGTGCCAGCAGTGAAACACCCGATATAGCCGGCGAGCAGTACTTC. Its protein is CASSETPDIAGEQYF.

The CDR3 region is CASSIRTSVNNEQFF. CDR3 nucleotide sequence: TGTGCCAGTAGTATTCGGACTAGCGTTAACAATGAGCAGTTCTTC. This rearrangement joins TRBV19 to TRBJ2-1; TRBD2 aligns across 9 bases. The CDR3 has 15 amino acids. V dropped 3 bases and J dropped 5; count of bases not matched to a gene: 5. Per the germline V gene, CDR1 is LNHDA and CDR2 is SQIVND (reference sequence).

The CDR3 is CASSLKYGYTF. The CDR3 DNA sequence: TGTGCCAGCAGTTTAAAATATGGCTACACCTTC. V gene TRBV28 combines with J gene TRBJ1-2; D gene ambiguous. Trimming pared 2 bases from V and 5 bases from J, leaving 3 bases between. The CDR3 length is 11 residues. The germline CDR1 and CDR2 sequences are MDHEN and SYDVKM.

The genes are TRBV28 and TRBJ2-3; 11 bases agree with TRBD2. Trimming cost V 11 bases and J 2 bases; bases outside gene matches: 9. This CDR3 region has 15 residues. In germline, CDR1 is MDHEN, CDR2 SYDVKM. In nucleotides, the CDR3 is TGTGCCTCTCAGACTAGCGGGACGAACACAGATACGCAGTATTTT. Amino acid sequence: CASQTSGTNTDTQYF. Drawing the rest from reference TRBV28 and TRBJ2-3, the complete variable domain is DVKVTQSSRYLVKRTGEKVFLECVQDMDHENMFWYRQDPGLGLRLIYFSYDVKMKEKGDIPEGYSVSREKKERFSLILESASTNQTSMYLCASQTSGTNTDTQYFGPGTRLTVL.